The 10 T cell receptor beta chains in this list originate from one sample, sequenced in a study of vaccination and CD4 T cells after COVID-19. This sample's time point: late sampling 161 to 241 days after vaccination in a few convalescent patients. TCRdb processed the PCR reads anew with MiXCR; each CDR3 protein has one entry. Among around 37,000 distinct CDR3 sequences listed, more than 35% were seen once. The material sequenced was CD4+ T cells from blood, taken about 7 months after SARS-CoV-2 vaccination. All receptors come from a human donor who had recovered from COVID-19.

This sequence joins TRBV20-1 and TRBJ1-2; D is unclear. CDR3 length: 16 residues. Germline CDR1 reads DFQATT; CDR2 reads SNEGSKA (reference sequence). Trimming took off 3 bases at V and 0 bases at J, with 17 bases between the two ends. The CDR3 DNA sequence: TGCAGTGCTAGGCCGCCCCCGAAAGGACCTAACTATGGCTACACCTTC. This codes for CSARPPPKGPNYGYTF.

The V call is TRBV7-2, the J call TRBJ2-7; 8 bases are shared with TRBD2. CDR3 length equals 13 residues. After removal of 6 bases from V and 6 bases from J, the junction contained 7 bases not matched to a gene. CDR1 is SGHTA, CDR2 FQGNSA, per germline. For the CDR3, the DNA is TGTGCCAGCAGTTACGGGAGGGCCCCCGAGCAGTACTTC. Encoded protein: CASSYGRAPEQYF.

This clonotype has only a few counts. This chain joins TRBV7-2 and TRBJ2-7; a possible D gene is TRBD1 (6 bases). Trimming pared 7 bases from V and 1 base from J, leaving 11 bases between. In germline, CDR1 is SGHTA, CDR2 FQGNSA. CDR3 size: 13 residues. CDR3 in amino acids: CASKNRESYEQYF. The CDR3 region has the DNA TGTGCCAGCAAGAACAGGGAATCCTACGAGCAGTACTTC. The full variable domain, its missing parts supplied by reference TRBV7-2 and TRBJ2-7, is GAGVSQSPSNKVTEKGKDVELRCDPISGHTALYWYRQSLGQGLEFLIYFQGNSAPDKSGLPSDRFSAERTGGSVSTLTIQRTQQEDSAVYLCASKNRESYEQYFGPGTRLTVT.

There are many counts of this clonotype. This sequence joins TRBV7-8 and TRBJ1-6; D is uncertain. Germline loops: CDR1 SGHVS, CDR2 FQNEAQ. Trimming left V 2 bases short and J 7 bases short, with 18 bases between. CDR3 length: 17 amino acids. The DNA of the CDR3 is TGTGCCAGCAGCTTACTTCCACAGAGATCCGAAAATTCACCCCTCCACTTT. This gives the protein CASSLLPQRSENSPLHF.

V and J are TRBV7-2 and TRBJ2-7; no reliable D call. The length of the CDR3 is 15 residues. V was clipped by 7 bases and J by 7 bases, with 23 bases between them. In germline, CDR1 is SGHTA, CDR2 FQGNSA. The CDR3 nucleotides are TGTGCCAGCAACCCCATCCCGACCCCTCCCGGAGAGCAGTACTTC. This encodes CASNPIPTPPGEQYF.

The chain has TRBV6-5 and TRBJ2-1; possibly TRBD1 for D (6 bases). Between the trimmed V and J ends, which lost 2 bases and 6 bases, there was a span of 11 bases. Germline loops: CDR1 MNHEY, CDR2 SVGAGI. This CDR3 comprises 14 residues. CDR3 sequence reads: CASSYAYRVNEQFF. Here the CDR3 DNA reads TGTGCCAGCAGTTACGCGTACAGGGTCAATGAGCAGTTCTTC.

This clonotype showed up just a few times. The chain has TRBV4-1 and TRBJ2-5, with 7 bases aligning to TRBD1. Germline V gene sequence: CDR1 MGHRA, CDR2 YSYEKL. The CDR3 has 15 residues. Trimming took 1 base from V and 1 from J; bases not matched to a gene: 3. For the CDR3, the DNA is TGCGCCAGCAGCCAAGGGACAGGCTTCCAAGAGACCCAGTACTTC. As protein: CASSQGTGFQETQYF.

The gene calls are TRBV28 and TRBJ1-1, with D perhaps matching TRBD1 (6 bases). The germline V gene has CDR1 MDHEN and CDR2 SYDVKM. CDR3 length equals 18 residues. V lost 10 bases to trimming and J lost 0 bases, with 27 bases between them. DNA of the CDR3: TGTGCCACCTCAAGGCTTTCCCTCCAGGGGAGCATGAACACTGAAGCTTTCTTT. This sequence encodes CATSRLSLQGSMNTEAFF.

This clonotype is a singleton in its sample. CDR3 residues: CASSYYRTGGFTEAFF. The CDR3 DNA follows: TGTGCCAGCAGTTACTATCGGACAGGGGGTTTCACTGAAGCTTTCTTT. The V and J genes are TRBV6-5 and TRBJ1-1; 10 nucleotides agree with TRBD1. Trimming cost V 1 base and J 4 bases; bases outside gene matches: 6. Germline CDR1 reads MNHEY; CDR2 reads SVGAGI. The CDR3 sequence is 16 residues long.

This clonotype was observed a handful of times. This chain joins TRBV4-2 and TRBJ2-3; 9 bases map to TRBD2. V shed 4 bases, J shed 1 base, and the junction held 6 bases outside the gene matches. Per germline, CDR1 LGHNA and CDR2 YNFKEQ. The CDR3 runs 16 residues. CDR3 sequence reads: CASSRETSGGTDTQYF. The CDR3, as DNA: TGTGCCAGCAGCCGAGAGACTAGCGGAGGCACAGATACGCAGTATTTT.